This T cell receptor (beta chain) was sequenced during a study of cytomegalovirus exposure and HLA in healthy donors. Study results and limitations: The study designated around 150 TCR beta chains cytomegalovirus-associated. In a later analysis, first-cohort TCR clusters were found to tend to co-occur in the approximately 120 validation repertoires.

On this clone: Its antigen is unidentified.

V shed 6 bases, J shed 6 bases, and the junction held 0 bases outside the gene matches. The germline V gene encodes CDR1 LNHDA and CDR2 SQIVND (reference sequence). The CDR3 consists of 14 residues. Here immunoSEQ multiplex PCR was the method, and the copy in TCRdb shows in-frame clones only, minus some. The profile shows approximately 210,000 clones, about 82% of them singletons. This receptor was identified in a woman aged 18-29 years in good health and CMV-seronegative. Sequencing was carried out using PBMCs. The J gene is TRBJ2-2, the V gene TRBV19; 14 positions agree with TRBD2. CDR3 nucleotide sequence: TGTGCCAGTAGGACTAGCGGGGGGGCCGGGGAGCTGTTTTTT. Translated: CASRTSGGAGELFF.